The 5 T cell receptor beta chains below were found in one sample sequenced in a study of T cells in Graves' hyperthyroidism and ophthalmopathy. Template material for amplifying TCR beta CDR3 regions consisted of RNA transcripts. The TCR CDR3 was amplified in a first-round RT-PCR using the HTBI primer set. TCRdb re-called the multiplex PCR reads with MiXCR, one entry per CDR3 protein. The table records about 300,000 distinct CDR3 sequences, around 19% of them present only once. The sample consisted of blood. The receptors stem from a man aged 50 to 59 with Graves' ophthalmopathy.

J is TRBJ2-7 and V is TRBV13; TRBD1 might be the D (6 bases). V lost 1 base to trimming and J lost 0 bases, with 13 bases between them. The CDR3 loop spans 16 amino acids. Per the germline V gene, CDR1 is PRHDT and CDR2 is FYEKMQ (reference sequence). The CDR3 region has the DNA TGTGCCAGCAGCTTAGAAGGTCAGGGGAGCTCCTACGAGCAGTACTTC. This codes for CASSLEGQGSSYEQYF.

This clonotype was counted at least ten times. As DNA, the CDR3 is TGTGCCAGCAGTTACTCGATTAGGCAGCCCCAGCATTTT. It is translated as CASSYSIRQPQHF. V gene TRBV6-2 or TRBV6-3 combines with J gene TRBJ1-5; the D is unclear. V was trimmed by 0 bases and J by 7 bases, leaving 7 bases between them. Germline-derived CDR1 and CDR2 are MNHEY and SVGEGT. The CDR3 extends over 13 amino acids.

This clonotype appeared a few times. CDR3 sequence: CASSLEGLLGEQFF. CDR3 DNA: TGTGCCAGCAGCTTAGAGGGACTACTTGGTGAGCAGTTCTTC. The chain employs TRBV7-9 and TRBJ2-1; 7 bases agree with TRBD2. CDR3 length equals 14 residues. Germline CDR1 SEHNR, CDR2 FQNEAQ (reference sequence). V shed 1 base and J 9 bases; nucleotides not matched to a gene: 6.

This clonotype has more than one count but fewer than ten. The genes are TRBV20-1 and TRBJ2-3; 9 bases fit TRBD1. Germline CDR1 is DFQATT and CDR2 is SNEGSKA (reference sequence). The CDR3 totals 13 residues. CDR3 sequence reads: CSDRTGDLDTQYF. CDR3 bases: TGCAGCGACCGGACAGGGGACTTGGATACGCAGTATTTT.

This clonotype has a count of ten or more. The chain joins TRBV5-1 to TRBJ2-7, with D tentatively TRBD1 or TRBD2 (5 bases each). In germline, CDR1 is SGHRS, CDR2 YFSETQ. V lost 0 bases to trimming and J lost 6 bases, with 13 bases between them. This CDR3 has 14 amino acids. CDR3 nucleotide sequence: TGCGCCAGCAGCTTGGCGGGGCAGATCTCCGAGCAGTACTTC. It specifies CASSLAGQISEQYF. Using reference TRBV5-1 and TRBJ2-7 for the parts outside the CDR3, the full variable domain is KAGVTQTPRYLIKTRGQQVTLSCSPISGHRSVSWYQQTPGQGLQFLFEYFSETQRNKGNFPGRFSGRQFSNSRSEMNVSTLELGDSALYLCASSLAGQISEQYFGPGTRLTVT.